A single sample is the source of the 26 T cell receptor beta chains below, sequenced in a study of Ad26.COV2.S vaccination and SARS-CoV-2 variants. Profiling relied on immunoSEQ multiplex PCR, and the TCRdb table lists in-frame clones only, not all of them. The sample holds some 520,000 clones, roughly 87% seen once. Specified treatment: approximately 18 received Ad26.COV2.S at low or high dose, single or two shots; about 5 received placebo; per-sample allocation not given. Day 63 following the first vaccine or placebo injection was when the samples were taken. Sequenced material: peripheral blood, taken in a trial of Ad26.COV2.S vaccine versus placebo. The receptors shown here come from a person between 18 and 65 years old who received the Ad26.COV2.S COVID-19 vaccine or a placebo.

This sequence joins TRBV5-4 and TRBJ1-2; 11 bases match TRBD1. The CDR3 contains 15 residues. CDR1 SGHNT and CDR2 YYREEE come from the germline V gene (reference sequence). The V gene end was trimmed by 2 bases and the J gene end by 6 bases; junction bases not matched to a gene: 6. The CDR3 nucleotides are TGTGCCAGCAGCTTTCTTGGGACAGGGGGAGATGGCTACACCTTC. It translates to CASSFLGTGGDGYTF.

This chain links TRBV9 with TRBJ2-7; tentatively, D is TRBD1 (5 bases). Trimming took off 4 bases at V and 3 bases at J, with 20 bases between the two ends. Germline assignment: CDR1 SGDLS and CDR2 YYNGEE. The CDR3 contains 16 residues. For the CDR3, the DNA is TGTGCCAGCAGCTCCGAACCCTCAGGGATTTACTACGAGCAGTACTTC. Its translation is CASSSEPSGIYYEQYF.

The chain has TRBV30 and TRBJ2-3; D perhaps matches TRBD1 (6 bases). CDR1 and CDR2 from the germline V gene are GTSNPN and SVGIG (reference sequence). This CDR3 is 15 amino acids long. V gave up 0 bases and J gave up 6 bases, with 16 bases separating them. CDR3 bases: TGTGCCTGGAGTGTATCAGGGGTAATACCTGATACGCAGTATTTT. Its translation is CAWSVSGVIPDTQYF.

The V gene is TRBV3-1 (or the pseudogene TRBV3-2), the J gene TRBJ2-1; TRBD1 aligns across 12 bases. V shed 2 bases and J 9 bases; nucleotides not matched to a gene: 11. Germline V gene data show CDR1 as LGHDT and CDR2 as YNNKEL (reference sequence). This CDR3 has 17 residues. CDR3 nucleotides: TGTGCCAGCAGCCAACAACCCGGGACAGGGGGCCCGGGTGAGCAGTTCTTC. This codes for CASSQQPGTGGPGEQFF.

V usage is TRBV3-1 (or the pseudogene TRBV3-2) and J usage is TRBJ2-7, with D possibly matching TRBD1 (5 bases). This CDR3 has 16 residues. V was trimmed by 4 bases and J by 0 bases, leaving 16 bases between them. The germline V gene has CDR1 LGHDT and CDR2 YNNKEL (reference sequence). CDR3 residues: CASSPTPGSTSYEQYF. The CDR3 nucleotides read TGTGCCAGCAGCCCCACCCCAGGGTCCACCTCCTACGAGCAGTACTTC.

V usage is TRBV10-3 and J usage is TRBJ2-2, with 11 positions matching TRBD2. The CDR3 runs to 17 residues. Germline V gives CDR1 ENHRY, CDR2 SYGVKD. V dropped 9 bases and J dropped 3; count of bases not matched to a gene: 12. In DNA form, the CDR3 reads TGTGCCATAGGCCGTATAGCGGGAGGGAGAGACACCGGGGAGCTGTTTTTT. Its protein product is CAIGRIAGGRDTGELFF.

The chain carries TRBV3-1 (or the pseudogene TRBV3-2) and TRBJ1-3; D uncertain. This CDR3 has 13 amino acids. Germline assignment: CDR1 LGHDT and CDR2 YNNKEL (reference sequence). With 6 bases removed from V and 4 bases from J, the gap between germline ends came to 10 bases. CDR3 DNA: TGTGCCAGCAGATCAGTCCTAGGAAACACCATATATTTT. This codes for CASRSVLGNTIYF.

V is TRBV5-1 and J is TRBJ1-1, with 7 bases lining up with TRBD1. CDR3 length equals 15 residues. The trim removed 0 bases at V and 1 base at J, leaving 3 bases unmatched. Germline values: CDR1 SGHRS, CDR2 YFSETQ. The chain's CDR3 is CASSLVGTENTEAFF. CDR3 nucleotides: TGCGCCAGCAGCTTGGTCGGGACAGAGAACACTGAAGCTTTCTTT.

V and J are TRBV5-3 and TRBJ2-5, with 8 bases matching TRBD2. TRBV5-3 is an ORF; its function is uncertain. With 0 bases clipped from V and 0 bases from J, the junction kept 1 base outside the gene matches. CDR3 size: 15 residues. CDR3 sequence: CARSLERENQETQYF. The CDR3 nucleotides are TGTGCCAGAAGCTTGGAGCGGGAGAACCAAGAGACCCAGTACTTC.

V and J are TRBV3-1 (or the pseudogene TRBV3-2) and TRBJ1-6; no definite D call. V shed 4 bases and J shed 2 bases, with 12 bases lying between them. CDR3 length: 16 residues. Looked up from germline, CDR1 is LGHDT and CDR2 is YNNKEL (reference sequence). CDR3 loop: CASSLFGGAYNSPLHF. In nucleotides, the CDR3 is TGTGCCAGCAGCCTCTTTGGCGGAGCCTATAATTCACCCCTCCACTTT.

J is TRBJ2-3 and V is TRBV4-2; a possible D gene is TRBD2 (5 bases). Germline loops: CDR1 LGHNA, CDR2 YNFKEQ. Trimming left V 0 bases short and J 2 bases short, with 21 bases between. This CDR3 is built from 19 residues. The CDR3 nucleotides read TGTGCCAGCAGCCAAGATCGAGTACTCGGGGTCCTGCTCACAGATACGCAGTATTTT. It encodes CASSQDRVLGVLLTDTQYF.

The V and J genes are TRBV5-6 and TRBJ2-1; D uncertain. Per germline, CDR1 SGHDT and CDR2 YYEEEE. The CDR3 is made up of 14 amino acids. Deletions cut 1 base from V and 7 bases from J, with 12 bases between. The CDR3 here is CASSLFVDGNEQFF. DNA of the CDR3: TGTGCCAGCAGCTTGTTTGTGGACGGGAATGAGCAGTTCTTC.

The chain carries TRBV5-1 and TRBJ2-2; 8 bases are shared with TRBD2. Germline-derived CDR1 and CDR2 are SGHRS and YFSETQ. There are 17 residues in the CDR3. Trimming at V came to 4 bases and at J to 1 base, leaving 9 bases not matched to a gene. The CDR3 DNA reads as TGCGCCAGCAGCGGGAGGACTAGCAGTGTGAACACCGGGGAGCTGTTTTTT. Amino acids: CASSGRTSSVNTGELFF.

The CDR3 loop reads CASSPDRVNTEAFF. The DNA for the CDR3 is TGTGCCAGCAGTCCGGACAGGGTAAACACTGAAGCTTTCTTT. V and J are TRBV7-9 and TRBJ1-1, with 8 positions matching TRBD1. The length of the CDR3 is 14 residues. With 6 bases clipped from V and 2 bases from J, the junction kept 5 bases outside the gene matches. Germline V gives CDR1 SEHNR, CDR2 FQNEAQ (reference sequence).

The chain is built from TRBV4-1 and TRBJ1-1; D might be TRBD1 (5 bases). Germline-derived CDR1 and CDR2 are MGHRA and YSYEKL. The CDR3 covers 14 residues. The ends were cut back, 1 base at V and 0 bases at J, with 6 bases in the middle. Here the CDR3 reads CASSQGGMNTEAFF. The CDR3 nucleotides read TGCGCCAGCAGCCAAGGGGGGATGAACACTGAAGCTTTCTTT.

This clone occurred a few times. The chain is built from TRBV27 and TRBJ1-5; D is unresolved. V lost 3 bases and J lost 6, with 9 bases in between. This CDR3 is built from 13 residues. Germline assignment: CDR1 MNHEY and CDR2 SMNVEV (reference sequence). The CDR3 loop is CASSLTQSQPQHF. The CDR3 DNA reads as TGTGCCAGCAGTTTGACCCAGTCTCAGCCCCAGCATTTT.

The chain joins TRBV7-2 to TRBJ1-1; D is undetermined. The germline CDR1 and CDR2 sequences are SGHTA and FQGNSA. The CDR3 sequence is 14 residues long. The ends were cut back, 3 bases at V and 11 bases at J, with 19 bases in the middle. The CDR3 DNA follows: TGTGCCAGCAGCTTGTCCCCCGACGGCGCGGTGGCTTTCTTT. It yields the protein CASSLSPDGAVAFF. Together with reference TRBV7-2 and TRBJ1-1, the CDR3 gives the full variable domain: GAGVSQSPSNKVTEKGKDVELRCDPISGHTALYWYRQSLGQGLEFLIYFQGNSAPDKSGLPSDRFSAERTGGSVSTLTIQRTQQEDSAVYLCASSLSPDGAVAFFGQGTRLTVV.

The rearrangement joins TRBV4-2 to TRBJ1-2, with D unresolved. The CDR3 has 12 amino acids. Germline CDR1 is LGHNA and CDR2 is YNFKEQ. V was trimmed by 0 bases and J by 11 bases, leaving 10 bases between them. CDR3: CASSQEPGLYTF. DNA of the CDR3: TGTGCCAGCAGCCAAGAGCCGGGTCTGTACACCTTC.

As DNA, the CDR3 is TGTGCCAGCAGCGTAGCCGGCGGGCGCCCCTCAGGGGAGCAGTTCTTC. This sequence encodes CASSVAGGRPSGEQFF. The gene calls are TRBV9 and TRBJ2-1; D assignment may be TRBD1 or TRBD2 (5 bases each). CDR1 and CDR2 (germline): SGDLS, YYNGEE. This CDR3 contains 16 residues. V lost 0 bases, J lost 10 bases, and 20 bases lay in between.

CDR3 sequence (DNA): TGCGCCAGCAGCTTGGGGGACAACCCGAATCAGCCCCAGCATTTT. The encoded protein is CASSLGDNPNQPQHF. The gene calls are TRBV5-1 and TRBJ1-5, with D maybe TRBD1 (6 bases). CDR1 is SGHRS, CDR2 YFSETQ, per germline. Trimming removed 0 bases at V and 4 bases at J, with 11 bases between. This CDR3 has 15 amino acids.

This chain uses TRBV7-2 with TRBJ1-2; the D gene is possibly TRBD1 (5 bases). The CDR3 is 13 amino acids. Per the germline V gene, CDR1 is SGHTA and CDR2 is FQGNSA. Trimming cost V 6 bases and J 6 bases, with 14 bases left between them. The CDR3 reads CASSPGGGNGYTF. CDR3 DNA sequence: TGTGCCAGCAGTCCCGGCGGGGGGAATGGCTACACCTTC.

This clone was seen a few times. The chain joins TRBV7-9 to TRBJ1-4; D gene uncertain. Trimming took 1 base from V and 14 from J, leaving 14 bases between them. CDR1 SEHNR and CDR2 FQNEAQ come from the germline V gene (reference sequence). The CDR3 has 13 residues. For the CDR3, the DNA is TGTGCCAGCAGCTTAGAGGTGGTAGGAGAGCTGTTTTTT. It translates to CASSLEVVGELFF.

This clone was detected only once. The chain is built from TRBV5-1 and TRBJ2-1, with TRBD2 matching over 9 bases. CDR1 and CDR2 (germline): SGHRS, YFSETQ. Trimming cost V 3 bases and J 9 bases; bases outside gene matches: 13. CDR3 length: 16 amino acids. The CDR3 is CASSSALAGAYREQFF. The CDR3 DNA follows: TGCGCCAGCAGCTCCGCTTTAGCGGGAGCTTATCGTGAGCAGTTCTTC. Full variable domain (outside the CDR3, taken from reference TRBV5-1 and TRBJ2-1): KAGVTQTPRYLIKTRGQQVTLSCSPISGHRSVSWYQQTPGQGLQFLFEYFSETQRNKGNFPGRFSGRQFSNSRSEMNVSTLELGDSALYLCASSSALAGAYREQFFGPGTRLTVL.

V and J are TRBV10-3 and TRBJ2-7; D assignment may be TRBD1 or TRBD2 (5 bases each). CDR3 length: 11 residues. Germline loops: CDR1 ENHRY, CDR2 SYGVKD. V lost 10 bases and J lost 12, with 19 bases in between. CDR3: CATQGERRLYF. The CDR3 DNA follows: TGTGCCACCCAAGGGGAGCGGCGGCTGTACTTC.

V and J are TRBV5-1 and TRBJ2-5; 11 bases fit TRBD2. V shed 4 bases, J shed 4 bases, and the junction held 3 bases outside the gene matches. CDR3 length: 14 residues. Germline V gives CDR1 SGHRS, CDR2 YFSETQ. Written as DNA, the CDR3 is TGCGCCAGCAGCCTGGGACTAGCGGCAGAGACCCAGTACTTC. It yields the protein CASSLGLAAETQYF.

V is TRBV7-2 and J is TRBJ1-4, with D hard to call. V dropped 3 bases and J dropped 2 bases, with 13 bases sitting between them. The germline V gene encodes CDR1 SGHTA and CDR2 FQGNSA. The CDR3 runs to 16 residues. CDR3 DNA sequence: TGTGCCAGCAGCTTGGCCGCGGTTCGGACTAATGAAAAACTGTTTTTT. Translation: CASSLAAVRTNEKLFF.